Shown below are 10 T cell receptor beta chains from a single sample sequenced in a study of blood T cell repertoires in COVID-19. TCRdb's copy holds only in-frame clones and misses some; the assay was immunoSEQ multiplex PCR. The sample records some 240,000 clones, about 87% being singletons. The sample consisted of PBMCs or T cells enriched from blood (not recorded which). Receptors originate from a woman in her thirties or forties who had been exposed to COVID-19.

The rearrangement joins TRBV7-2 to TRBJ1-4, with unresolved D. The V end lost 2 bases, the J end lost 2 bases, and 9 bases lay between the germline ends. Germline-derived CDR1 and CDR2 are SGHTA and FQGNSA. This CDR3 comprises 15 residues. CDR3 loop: CASSLLGGTNEKLFF. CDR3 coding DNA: TGTGCCAGCAGCTTACTGGGCGGGACTAATGAAAAACTGTTTTTT.

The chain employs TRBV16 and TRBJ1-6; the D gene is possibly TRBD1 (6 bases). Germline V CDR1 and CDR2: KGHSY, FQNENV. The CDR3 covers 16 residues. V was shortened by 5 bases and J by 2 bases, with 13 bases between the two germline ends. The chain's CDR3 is CASSSGAGAYNSPLHF. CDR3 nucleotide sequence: TGTGCCAGCAGCTCCGGCGCAGGGGCCTATAATTCACCCCTCCACTTT. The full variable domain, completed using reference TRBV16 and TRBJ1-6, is GEEVAQTPKHLVRGEGQKAKLYCAPIKGHSYVFWYQQVLKNEFKFLISFQNENVFDETGMPKERFSAKCLPNSPCSLEIQATKLEDSAVYFCASSSGAGAYNSPLHFGNGTRLTVT.

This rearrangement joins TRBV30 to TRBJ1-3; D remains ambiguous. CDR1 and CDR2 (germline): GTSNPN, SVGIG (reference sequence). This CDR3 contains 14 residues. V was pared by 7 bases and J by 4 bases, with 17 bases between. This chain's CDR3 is CASRPLLEGNTIYF. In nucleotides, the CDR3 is TGTGCCTCCCGGCCCCTCCTAGAGGGAAACACCATATATTTT.

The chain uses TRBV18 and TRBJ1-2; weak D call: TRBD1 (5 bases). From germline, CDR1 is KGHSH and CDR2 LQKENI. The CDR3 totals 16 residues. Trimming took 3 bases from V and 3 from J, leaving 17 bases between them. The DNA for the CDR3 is TGTGCCAGCTCACCCGGGGGAAGTGAGGAGGACTATGGCTACACCTTC. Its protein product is CASSPGGSEEDYGYTF.

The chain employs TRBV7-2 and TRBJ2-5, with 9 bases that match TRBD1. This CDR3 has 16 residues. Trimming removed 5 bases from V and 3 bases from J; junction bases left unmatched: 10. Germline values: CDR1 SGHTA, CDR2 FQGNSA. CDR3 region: CASSLRDRDPKETQYF. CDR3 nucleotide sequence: TGTGCCAGCAGCCTCCGGGACAGGGATCCAAAAGAGACCCAGTACTTC.

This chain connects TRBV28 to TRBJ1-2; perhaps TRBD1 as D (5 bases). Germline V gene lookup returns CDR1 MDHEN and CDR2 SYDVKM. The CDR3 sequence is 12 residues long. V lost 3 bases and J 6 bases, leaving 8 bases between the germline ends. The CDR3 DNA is TGTGCCAGCAGTTTGGAGGGGAATGGCTACACCTTC. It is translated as CASSLEGNGYTF.

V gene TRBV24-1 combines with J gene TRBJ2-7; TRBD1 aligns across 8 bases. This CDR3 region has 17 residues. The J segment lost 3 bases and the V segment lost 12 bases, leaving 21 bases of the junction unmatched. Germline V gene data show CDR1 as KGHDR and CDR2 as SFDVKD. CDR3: CAGHLTGQGASGYEQYF. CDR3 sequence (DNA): TGTGCCGGACATTTAACCGGGCAGGGGGCTAGTGGCTACGAGCAGTACTTC.

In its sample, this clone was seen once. The CDR3 nucleotides read TGTGCCAGCAGTGGGCGGCGGGTGCAGACAGATACGCAGTATTTT. It translates to CASSGRRVQTDTQYF. The chain has TRBV2 and TRBJ2-3; maybe TRBD2 (5 bases). V lost 4 bases and J lost 3, with 14 bases in between. CDR3 size: 15 residues. CDR1 is SNHLY and CDR2 is FYNNEI in the germline V gene. Variable domain in full (rest from reference TRBV2 and TRBJ2-3): EPEVTQTPSHQVTQMGQEVILRCVPISNHLYFYWYRQILGQKVEFLVSFYNNEISEKSEIFDDQFSVERPDGSNFTLKIRSTKLEDSAMYFCASSGRRVQTDTQYFGPGTRLTVL.

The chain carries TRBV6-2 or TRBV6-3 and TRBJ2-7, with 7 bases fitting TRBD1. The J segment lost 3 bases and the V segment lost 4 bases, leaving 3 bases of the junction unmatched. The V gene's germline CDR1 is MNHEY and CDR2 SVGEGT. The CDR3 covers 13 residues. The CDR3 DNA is TGTGCCAGCAGTTCTGACAGGGTCTACGAGCAGTACTTC. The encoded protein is CASSSDRVYEQYF.

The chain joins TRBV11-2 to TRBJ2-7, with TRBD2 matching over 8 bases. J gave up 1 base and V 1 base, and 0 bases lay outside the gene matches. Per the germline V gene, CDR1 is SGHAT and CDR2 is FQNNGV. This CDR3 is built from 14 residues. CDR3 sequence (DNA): TGTGCCAGCAGCTTAGCGGGAGGGTCCTACGAGCAGTACGTC. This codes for CASSLAGGSYEQYV.